This TCR beta chain was observed in a study of blood T cell repertoires in COVID-19. Overall study: Samples representing acute and convalescent COVID-19 were sourced from the United States, Italy and Spain. Sources were T cells, B-cell-depleted T cells, or PBMCs; the material itself was cDNA or gDNA.

The CDR3 consists of 15 residues. Per germline, CDR1 LGHDT and CDR2 YNNKEL (reference sequence). With V trimmed by 4 bases and J by 3 bases, 5 bases remained unmatched. As originally analysed: Estimation of nucleated cell counts relied on the amplification of reference gene primers. Using immunoSEQ multiplex PCR, the repertoire was profiled, and TCRdb retains in-frame clones only, with some absent. The V and J calls and the clone size are those of that table, but D and trimming were determined from the DNA. In the table there are roughly 43,000 clones, 90% of which are singletons. V gene TRBV3-1 (or the pseudogene TRBV3-2) combines with J gene TRBJ2-3, with TRBD2 matching 9 bases. This receptor was identified in a man aged 45 to 65 with active COVID-19. What was sequenced was peripheral blood. CDR3 sequence: CASSPRGGGTDTQYF. Here the CDR3 DNA reads TGTGCCAGCAGCCCCCGCGGGGGGGGTACAGATACGCAGTATTTT.